These 32 T cell receptor beta chains were all obtained from the same sample, sequenced in a study of blood T cell repertoires in COVID-19. The protocol was immunoSEQ multiplex PCR, while the TCRdb copy is restricted to in-frame clones and leaves out a portion. This table holds 180,000 or so clones, 76% found once. Specimen: peripheral blood. These receptors all stem from a woman in her 50s with active or convalescent COVID-19.

Concerning this clone itself: Other DNA sequences of this sample code for an identical CDR3. The genes are TRBV5-1 and TRBJ1-3, with D perhaps TRBD1 (6 bases). Between the trimmed V and J ends, which lost 5 bases and 1 base, there was a span of 13 bases. Germline lookup yields CDR1 SGHRS and CDR2 YFSETQ. CDR3 length: 15 residues. CDR3 coding DNA: TGCGCCAGCAGTTTAGCCGGACAGTCTGGAAACACCATATATTTT. Protein: CASSLAGQSGNTIYF.

The V call is TRBV6-2 or TRBV6-3, the J call TRBJ1-1; TRBD1 might be the D (6 bases). Deletions cut 5 bases from V and 4 bases from J, with 17 bases between. The germline CDR1 and CDR2 sequences are MNHEY and SVGEGT. This CDR3 has 15 amino acids. CDR3 residues: CASSHPGEGVTEAFF. CDR3 coding DNA: TGTGCCAGCAGTCACCCAGGCGAGGGGGTCACTGAAGCTTTCTTT.

The chain uses TRBV18 and TRBJ1-2; tentatively, D is TRBD1 (6 bases). The CDR3 runs 13 residues. V gave up 5 bases and J gave up 5 bases, with 12 bases separating them. Germline V gives CDR1 KGHSH, CDR2 LQKENI. The CDR3 DNA reads TGTGCCAGCTCATCCGGGCAGGGGTATGGCTACACCTTC. Translating it yields CASSSGQGYGYTF.

V gene TRBV7-2 combines with J gene TRBJ1-2; no clear D gene. Trimming pared 1 base from V and 3 bases from J, leaving 9 bases between. The CDR3 has 14 residues. The germline gives CDR1 SGHTA, CDR2 FQGNSA. The CDR3 nucleotides read TGTGCCAGCAGCTTAGGCAGGATCGACTATGGCTACACCTTC. It is translated as CASSLGRIDYGYTF.

The V gene is TRBV5-1, the J gene TRBJ1-2; the D gene is possibly TRBD1 (5 bases). The CDR3 sequence is 15 residues long. The V gene lost 2 bases and the J gene lost 3 bases, with 14 bases spanning the gap. The germline CDR1 and CDR2 sequences are SGHRS and YFSETQ. The CDR3 DNA is TGCGCCAGCAGCTTAGGGGAACTCGAGGACTATGGCTACACCTTC. Protein product: CASSLGELEDYGYTF.

The chain employs TRBV5-1 and TRBJ2-5; 8 bases match TRBD1. The CDR3 extends over 16 amino acids. Trimming at V came to 0 bases and at J to 2 bases, leaving 6 bases not matched to a gene. Germline V gene sequence: CDR1 SGHRS, CDR2 YFSETQ. The CDR3 coding sequence is TGCGCCAGCAGCTTGGCCGAGACAGGGGCTCAAGAGACCCAGTACTTC. Translating gives CASSLAETGAQETQYF.

This clone was observed a few times. J is TRBJ2-1 and V is TRBV6-4, with 11 positions matching TRBD2. Trimming took 3 bases from V and 6 from J; bases not matched to a gene: 4. CDR1 is MRHNA, CDR2 SNTAGT, per germline. The CDR3 spans 15 residues. The CDR3 loop reads CASSEGLAGPNEQFF. The CDR3 DNA reads as TGTGCCAGCAGTGAAGGACTAGCGGGCCCCAATGAGCAGTTCTTC.

The V gene is TRBV19, the J gene TRBJ1-1, with TRBD1 matching over 7 bases. CDR3 length: 12 residues. In germline, CDR1 is LNHDA, CDR2 SQIVND (reference sequence). V was pared by 8 bases and J by 5 bases, with 5 bases of the junction left unmatched. This CDR3 is CASATGWTEAFF. DNA for the CDR3: TGTGCCAGTGCGACAGGGTGGACTGAAGCTTTCTTT.

A few counts support this clone. This rearrangement joins TRBV2 to TRBJ2-7, with 12 bases aligning to TRBD2. The J segment lost 4 bases and the V segment lost 6 bases, leaving 7 bases of the junction unmatched. The germline CDR1 and CDR2 sequences are SNHLY and FYNNEI. The CDR3 consists of 15 residues. The CDR3 bases are TGTGCCAGCAGCGTGACTAGCGGGAGTGGGTACGAGCAGTACTTC. Amino acid sequence: CASSVTSGSGYEQYF.

Turning to this clone: One end of the junction fails to match germline, which may point to a read error. The chain recombines TRBV3-1 (or the pseudogene TRBV3-2) with TRBJ2-3; TRBD1 matches at 9 bases. This CDR3 contains 16 residues. Per germline, CDR1 LGHDT and CDR2 YNNKEL (reference sequence). The CDR3 loop reads CASSKEIRTGDDTQYF. The CDR3 coding sequence is TGTGCCAGCAGCAAAGAAATCAGGACAGGGGACGATACGCAGTATTTT.

This clone was detected once. The chain couples TRBV28 to TRBJ2-2; 8 bases match TRBD1. CDR1 is MDHEN and CDR2 is SYDVKM in the germline V gene. The CDR3 consists of 15 residues. V trimming: 7 bases; J trimming: 4 bases; junction bases outside the gene matches: 8. The CDR3 coding sequence is TGTGCCAGCACCACTGCAGGGGGCGGCACCGGGGAGCTGTTTTTT. As protein: CASTTAGGGTGELFF.

The chain employs TRBV7-8 and TRBJ2-1; 9 bases match TRBD2. The CDR3 is 15 amino acids. In germline, CDR1 is SGHVS, CDR2 FQNEAQ. J lost 9 bases, V lost 4 bases, and 10 bases had no gene match. CDR3 in DNA: TGTGCCAGCAGCTGGAGTAGCGGGAGTCTAAGTGAGCAGTTCTTC. It codes for CASSWSSGSLSEQFF.

This chain links TRBV6-5 with TRBJ2-1; 12 bases fit TRBD1. The germline CDR1 and CDR2 sequences are MNHEY and SVGAGI. V lost 2 bases to trimming and J lost 8 bases; unmatched junction nucleotides: 4. The CDR3 spans 15 residues. As DNA, the CDR3 is TGTGCCAGCAGTTACGGGACAGGGGGCGCATATGAGCAGTTCTTC. Protein product: CASSYGTGGAYEQFF.

The rearrangement joins TRBV30 to TRBJ2-3; D is unresolved. V dropped 2 bases and J dropped 6 bases, with 6 bases sitting between them. The CDR3 spans 11 residues. The V gene's germline CDR1 is GTSNPN and CDR2 SVGIG (reference sequence). The CDR3 sequence is CAWSWADTQYF. CDR3 coding DNA: TGTGCCTGGAGTTGGGCGGATACGCAGTATTTT.

This chain uses TRBV24-1 with TRBJ1-5, with 7 bases that match TRBD1. The CDR3 contains 14 residues. The germline V gene encodes CDR1 KGHDR and CDR2 SFDVKD. V shed 6 bases and J 5 bases; nucleotides not matched to a gene: 6. The CDR3 reads CATSPGQTYQPQHF. Written as DNA, the CDR3 is TGTGCCACCAGTCCGGGACAGACCTATCAGCCCCAGCATTTT.

In regard to this clone: Mismatch with germline at one junction end may stem from a read error. This chain uses TRBV7-7 with TRBJ2-5; D possibly corresponds to TRBD1 (6 bases). The CDR3 runs 13 residues. Germline V gene data show CDR1 as SSHAT and CDR2 as FNYEAQ (reference sequence). The CDR3 nucleotides are TGTGCTAGCAGCAACAGGGTTGGGGGGACCCAGTACTTC. As protein: CASSNRVGGTQYF.

The chain is built from TRBV28 and TRBJ1-4; tentatively, D is TRBD1 (5 bases). The germline V gene has CDR1 MDHEN and CDR2 SYDVKM. This CDR3 region has 16 residues. The V and J ends lost 4 bases and 0 bases respectively, with 12 bases between them. The CDR3 sequence is CASSSSSGATNEKLFF. CDR3 coding DNA: TGTGCCAGCAGTTCCTCTTCGGGGGCAACTAATGAAAAACTGTTTTTT.

The chain is built from TRBV7-8 and TRBJ2-5; maybe TRBD2 (5 bases). The length of the CDR3 is 13 residues. V was cut by 5 bases and J by 3 bases, with 10 bases left in between. Germline V lookup: CDR1 SGHVS, CDR2 FQNEAQ. The CDR3 region is CASSPERKETQYF. In DNA form, the CDR3 reads TGTGCCAGCAGCCCAGAGCGGAAAGAGACCCAGTACTTC.

The chain has TRBV7-8 and TRBJ1-1; tentative D call: TRBD1 (6 bases). CDR3 length: 17 residues. With 5 bases removed from V and 1 base from J, the gap between germline ends came to 20 bases. Germline CDR1 reads SGHVS; CDR2 reads FQNEAQ. The CDR3 region is CASSLLRDNGANTEAFF. The CDR3, as DNA: TGTGCCAGCAGCCTACTCCGGGACAACGGGGCGAACACTGAAGCTTTCTTT.

For the CDR3, the DNA is TGTGCCAGCAGTCGGACTAGGGGTGAGACCCAGTACTTC. Encoded protein: CASSRTRGETQYF. The rearrangement links TRBV4-2 to TRBJ2-5; 7 nucleotides line up with TRBD2. The length of the CDR3 is 13 residues. The V segment lost 6 bases and the J segment 5 bases; nucleotides outside the gene matches: 6. CDR1 LGHNA and CDR2 YNFKEQ come from the germline V gene.

V gene TRBV5-5 combines with J gene TRBJ1-2; possible D gene TRBD1, 5 bases. The germline V and J ends were trimmed by 0 bases and 4 bases, with 10 bases remaining between them. The germline V gene encodes CDR1 SGHKS and CDR2 YYEKEE (reference sequence). This CDR3 spans 14 amino acids. The CDR3 DNA sequence: TGTGCCAGCAGCTTGGGGGTAGGGGTCTATGGCTACACCTTC. It translates to CASSLGVGVYGYTF.

The gene calls are TRBV3-1 (or the pseudogene TRBV3-2) and TRBJ1-1, with 8 positions matching TRBD1. The CDR3 loop spans 14 amino acids. Per the germline V gene, CDR1 is LGHDT and CDR2 is YNNKEL (reference sequence). Unmatched junction bases numbered 11, after V lost 3 bases and J lost 11 bases. CDR3 in amino acids: CASSHTDRAPEAFF. The CDR3 region has the DNA TGTGCCAGCAGCCACACGGACAGGGCCCCCGAGGCTTTCTTT.

CDR3 DNA sequence: TGCGCCAGCAGCTTGGAAGGAGGGCTGAACACTGAAGCTTTCTTT. Protein: CASSLEGGLNTEAFF. The V call is TRBV5-1, the J call TRBJ1-1; D remains unclear. There are 15 residues in the CDR3. V gave up 0 bases and J gave up 0 bases, with 9 bases separating them. Per the germline V gene, CDR1 is SGHRS and CDR2 is YFSETQ. Drawing the rest from reference TRBV5-1 and TRBJ1-1, the complete variable domain is KAGVTQTPRYLIKTRGQQVTLSCSPISGHRSVSWYQQTPGQGLQFLFEYFSETQRNKGNFPGRFSGRQFSNSRSEMNVSTLELGDSALYLCASSLEGGLNTEAFFGQGTRLTVV.

The chain combines TRBV11-2 with TRBJ2-7; TRBD2 matches 11 bases. The CDR3 consists of 14 residues. V lost 6 bases and J lost 5; bases outside the gene matches: 6. CDR1 is SGHAT and CDR2 is FQNNGV in the germline V gene. CDR3 sequence reads: CASRPTSGGHEQYF. In nucleotides, the CDR3 is TGTGCCAGCAGACCCACTAGCGGGGGCCACGAGCAGTACTTC.

The J gene is TRBJ1-3, the V gene TRBV7-6; 9 bases are a match to TRBD1. The V gene end was trimmed by 1 base and the J gene end by 4 bases; junction bases not matched to a gene: 8. The germline CDR1 and CDR2 sequences are SGHVS and FNYEAQ. The CDR3 length is 17 residues. CDR3 in amino acids: CASSLEHPGTGGNTIYF. The CDR3 DNA sequence: TGTGCCAGCAGCTTAGAACATCCTGGGACAGGGGGAAACACCATATATTTT.

CDR3 nucleotide sequence: TGCGCCAGCAGTCAATCTTTGGTTTTCGGAGGGGCGAATGAAGCTTTCTTT. Residues: CASSQSLVFGGANEAFF. V usage is TRBV23-1 and J usage is TRBJ1-1; a possible D gene is TRBD1 (5 bases). TRBV23-1 is recorded as an ORF, its role being uncertain. This CDR3 has 17 amino acids. Deletions cut 0 bases from V and 7 bases from J, with 21 bases between.

The chain is built from TRBV6-5 and TRBJ2-1; 7 nucleotides match TRBD1. CDR3 size: 16 residues. Losses at the gene ends were 2 bases for V and 3 bases for J; bases not matched to a gene: 7. CDR1 and CDR2 from the germline V gene are MNHEY and SVGAGI. The CDR3 protein is CASSYPKGTVYNEQFF. DNA for the CDR3: TGTGCCAGCAGTTACCCCAAGGGGACAGTCTACAATGAGCAGTTCTTC.

J is TRBJ2-2 and V is TRBV10-3, with 8 nucleotides matching TRBD1. V was clipped by 3 bases and J by 7 bases; unmatched bases: 7. CDR1 and CDR2 (germline): ENHRY, SYGVKD. The CDR3 is made up of 15 amino acids. The CDR3 region has the DNA TGTGCCATCAGTGATGGGCAGGGGGCAGTCGGGGAGCTGTTTTTT. Translated, it gives CAISDGQGAVGELFF.

V is TRBV5-6 and J is TRBJ2-7, with a weak D call TRBD2 (6 bases). CDR3 length: 12 amino acids. Germline lookup yields CDR1 SGHDT and CDR2 YYEEEE. The V end was cut by 4 bases, the J end by 6 bases, with 11 bases between. The CDR3 sequence: CASSRGTSEQYF. The CDR3 nucleotides are TGTGCCAGCAGCCGCGGGACGTCCGAGCAGTACTTC.

The chain recombines TRBV30 with TRBJ2-1; possible D gene TRBD1, 5 bases. Germline V lookup: CDR1 GTSNPN, CDR2 SVGIG (reference sequence). The V end lost 4 bases, the J end lost 4 bases, and 8 bases lay between the germline ends. CDR3 size: 12 residues. CDR3 region: CAWKTEYNEQFF. CDR3 coding DNA: TGTGCCTGGAAGACAGAATACAATGAGCAGTTCTTC.

The gene calls are TRBV3-1 (or the pseudogene TRBV3-2) and TRBJ2-7; D is undetermined. The V gene's germline CDR1 is LGHDT and CDR2 YNNKEL (reference sequence). Trimming removed 1 base at V and 6 bases at J, with 13 bases between. This CDR3 comprises 14 residues. The CDR3 is CASSQVRSPTEQYF. For the CDR3, the DNA is TGTGCCAGCAGCCAAGTCAGGTCTCCTACCGAGCAGTACTTC.

The chain couples TRBV4-2 to TRBJ2-7; 9 bases are a match to TRBD1. V dropped 0 bases and J dropped 4; count of bases not matched to a gene: 4. CDR3 length equals 15 residues. Germline V lookup: CDR1 LGHNA, CDR2 YNFKEQ. The DNA of the CDR3 is TGTGCCAGCAGCCAAGAGGGGGACAGGGTGTACGAGCAGTACTTC. It yields the protein CASSQEGDRVYEQYF.